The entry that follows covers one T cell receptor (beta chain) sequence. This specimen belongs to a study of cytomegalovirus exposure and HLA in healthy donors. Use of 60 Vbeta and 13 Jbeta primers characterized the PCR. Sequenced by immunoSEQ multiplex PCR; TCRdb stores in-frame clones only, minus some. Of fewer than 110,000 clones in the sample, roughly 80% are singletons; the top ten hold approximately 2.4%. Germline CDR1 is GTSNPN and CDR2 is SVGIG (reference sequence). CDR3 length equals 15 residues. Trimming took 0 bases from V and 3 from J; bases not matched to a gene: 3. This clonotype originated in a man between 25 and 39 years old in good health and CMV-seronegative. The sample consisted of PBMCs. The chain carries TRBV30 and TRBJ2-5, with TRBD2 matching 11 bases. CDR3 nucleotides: TGTGCCTGGAGTGTATATAGCGGGAGGGAAGAGACCCAGTACTTC. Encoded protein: CAWSVYSGREETQYF.